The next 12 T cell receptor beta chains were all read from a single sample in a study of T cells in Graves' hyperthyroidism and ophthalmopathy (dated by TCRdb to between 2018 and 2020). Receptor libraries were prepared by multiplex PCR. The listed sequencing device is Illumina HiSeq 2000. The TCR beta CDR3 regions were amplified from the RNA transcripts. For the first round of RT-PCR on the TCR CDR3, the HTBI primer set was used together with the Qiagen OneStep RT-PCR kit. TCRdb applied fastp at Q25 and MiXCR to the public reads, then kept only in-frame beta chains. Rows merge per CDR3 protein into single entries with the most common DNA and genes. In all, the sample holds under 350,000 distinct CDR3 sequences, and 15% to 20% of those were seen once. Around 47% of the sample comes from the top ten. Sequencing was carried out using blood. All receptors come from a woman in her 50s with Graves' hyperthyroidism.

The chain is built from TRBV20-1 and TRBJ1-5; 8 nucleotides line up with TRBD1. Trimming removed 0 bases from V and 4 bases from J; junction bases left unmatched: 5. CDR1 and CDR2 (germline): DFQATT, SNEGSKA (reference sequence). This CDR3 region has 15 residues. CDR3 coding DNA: TGCAGTGCTAGAGACTCGGGACAGGATAATCAGCCCCAGCATTTT. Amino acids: CSARDSGQDNQPQHF.

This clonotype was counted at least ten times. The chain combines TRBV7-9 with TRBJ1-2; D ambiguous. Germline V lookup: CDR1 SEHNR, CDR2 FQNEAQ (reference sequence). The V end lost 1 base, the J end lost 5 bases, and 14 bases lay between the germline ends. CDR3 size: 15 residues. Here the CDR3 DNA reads TGTGCCAGCAGCTTAGACCTGGGCAGATCATATGGCTACACCTTC. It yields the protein CASSLDLGRSYGYTF. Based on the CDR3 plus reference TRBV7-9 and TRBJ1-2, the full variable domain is DTGVSQNPRHKITKRGQNVTFRCDPISEHNRLYWYRQTLGQGPEFLTYFQNEAQLEKSRLLSDRFSAERPKGSFSTLEIQRTEQGDSAMYLCASSLDLGRSYGYTFGSGTRLTVV.

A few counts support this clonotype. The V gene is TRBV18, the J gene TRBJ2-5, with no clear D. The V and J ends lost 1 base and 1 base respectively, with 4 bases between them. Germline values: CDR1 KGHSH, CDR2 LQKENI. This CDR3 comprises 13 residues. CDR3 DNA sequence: TGTGCCAGCTCACCACTGCGCCAAGAGACCCAGTACTTC. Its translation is CASSPLRQETQYF.

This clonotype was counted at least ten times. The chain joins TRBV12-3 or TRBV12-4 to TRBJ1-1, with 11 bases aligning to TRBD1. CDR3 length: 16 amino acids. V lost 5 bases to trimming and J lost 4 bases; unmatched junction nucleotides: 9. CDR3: CASSAGTGGDGTEAFF. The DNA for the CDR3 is TGTGCCAGCAGTGCCGGGACAGGGGGAGATGGCACTGAAGCTTTCTTT.

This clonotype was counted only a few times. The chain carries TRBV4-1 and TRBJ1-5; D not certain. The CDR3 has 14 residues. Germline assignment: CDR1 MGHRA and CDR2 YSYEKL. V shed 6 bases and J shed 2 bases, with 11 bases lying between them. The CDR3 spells CASRMTVGNQPQHF. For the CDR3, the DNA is TGCGCCAGCAGGATGACGGTGGGCAATCAGCCCCAGCATTTT.

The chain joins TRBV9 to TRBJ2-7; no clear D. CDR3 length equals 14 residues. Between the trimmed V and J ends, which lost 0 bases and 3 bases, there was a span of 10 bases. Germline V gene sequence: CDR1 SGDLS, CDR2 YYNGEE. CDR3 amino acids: CASSVGVASYEQYF. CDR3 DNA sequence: TGTGCCAGCAGCGTAGGGGTGGCCAGCTACGAGCAGTACTTC.

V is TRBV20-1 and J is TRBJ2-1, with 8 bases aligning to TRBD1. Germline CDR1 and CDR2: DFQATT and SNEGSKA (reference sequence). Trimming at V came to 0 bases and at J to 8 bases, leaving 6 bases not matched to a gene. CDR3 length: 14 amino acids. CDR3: CSARDRTGIHEQFF. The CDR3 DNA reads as TGCAGTGCTAGAGACCGGACAGGGATCCATGAGCAGTTCTTC.

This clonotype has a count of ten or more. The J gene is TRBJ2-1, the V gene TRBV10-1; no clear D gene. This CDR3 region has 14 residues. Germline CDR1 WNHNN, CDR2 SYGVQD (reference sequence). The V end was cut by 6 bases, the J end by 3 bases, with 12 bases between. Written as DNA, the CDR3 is TGCGCCAGCAGCAAAAGTGGCCACTACAATGAGCAGTTCTTC. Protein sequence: CASSKSGHYNEQFF.

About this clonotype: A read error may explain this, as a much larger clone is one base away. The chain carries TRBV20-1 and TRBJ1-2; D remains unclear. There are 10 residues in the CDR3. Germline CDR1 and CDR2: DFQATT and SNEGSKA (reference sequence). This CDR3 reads CGANTPGYTF. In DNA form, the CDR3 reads TGCGGTGCTAATACACCTGGCTACACCTTC.

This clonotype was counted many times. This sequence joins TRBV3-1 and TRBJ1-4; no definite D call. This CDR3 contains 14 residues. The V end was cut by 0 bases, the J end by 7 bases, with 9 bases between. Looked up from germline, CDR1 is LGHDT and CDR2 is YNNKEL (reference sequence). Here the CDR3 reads CASSQEGRFEKLFF. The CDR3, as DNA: TGTGCCAGCAGCCAAGAGGGGAGGTTTGAAAAACTGTTTTTT.

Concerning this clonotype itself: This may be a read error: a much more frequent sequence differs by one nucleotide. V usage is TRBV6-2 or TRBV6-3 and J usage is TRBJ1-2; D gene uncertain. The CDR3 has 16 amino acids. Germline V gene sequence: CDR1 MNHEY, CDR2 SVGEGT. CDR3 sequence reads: CASSSPELMLNYGFTF. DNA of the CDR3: TGTGCCAGCAGTTCTCCCGAGTTGATGCTGAACTATGGCTTCACCTTC.

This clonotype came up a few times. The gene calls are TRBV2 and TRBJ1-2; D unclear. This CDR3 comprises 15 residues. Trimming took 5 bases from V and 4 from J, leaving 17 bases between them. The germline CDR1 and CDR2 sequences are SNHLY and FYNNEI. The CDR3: CASSYSGVTGYGYTF. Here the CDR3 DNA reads TGTGCCAGCAGTTACTCGGGAGTCACCGGCTATGGCTACACCTTC.